Following are 14 T cell receptor beta chains from one sample sequenced in a study of cytomegalovirus exposure and HLA in healthy donors. The PCR used 60 Vbeta and 13 Jbeta primers. Assay used: immunoSEQ multiplex PCR; TCRdb lists only in-frame clones, some missing. This repertoire comprises about 33,000 clones; its ten largest clones make up around 3.5%. The sample taken for sequencing was PBMCs. These receptors all stem from a man aged 35 to 55 in good health and CMV-seronegative.

This clone is classed as medium-sized by frequency. This chain links TRBV5-4 with TRBJ2-1; TRBD2 is a possible D gene (6 bases). There are 16 residues in the CDR3. Trimming cost V 3 bases and J 3 bases, with 16 bases left between them. Germline assignment: CDR1 SGHNT and CDR2 YYREEE (reference sequence). The CDR3 bases are TGTGCCAGCAGCTCCCCGCCTAGCGCATACTACAATGAGCAGTTCTTC. The encoded protein is CASSSPPSAYYNEQFF.

The CDR3 loop is CASSLVPGEETQYF. For the CDR3, the DNA is TGCGCCAGCAGCTTGGTTCCAGGGGAAGAGACCCAGTACTTC. The V call is TRBV5-1, the J call TRBJ2-5; possibly TRBD1 for D (6 bases). The CDR3 has 14 residues. The V end was cut by 0 bases, the J end by 3 bases, with 9 bases between. Germline V lookup: CDR1 SGHRS, CDR2 YFSETQ.

The chain has TRBV5-4 and TRBJ2-2, with a weak D call TRBD2 (5 bases). Germline CDR1 is SGHNT and CDR2 is YYREEE (reference sequence). V was shortened by 4 bases and J by 4 bases, with 17 bases between the two germline ends. This CDR3 has 16 residues. CDR3 in DNA: TGTGCCAGCAGCGGCGACCGGGAAAGGGCCACCGGGGAGCTGTTTTTT. Translating gives CASSGDRERATGELFF.

The chain joins TRBV30 to TRBJ1-5, with 7 bases lining up with TRBD1. Germline CDR1 reads GTSNPN; CDR2 reads SVGIG (reference sequence). The junction had 9 bases not matched to a gene; V was cut back by 3 bases and J by 1 base. The CDR3 consists of 16 residues. The CDR3 sequence is CAWRAGDSMSNQPQHF. Written as DNA, the CDR3 is TGTGCCTGGAGGGCAGGGGACAGTATGAGCAATCAGCCCCAGCATTTT.

The V gene is TRBV19, the J gene TRBJ2-7; a weak D match, TRBD2 (5 bases). The germline V gene has CDR1 LNHDA and CDR2 SQIVND (reference sequence). CDR3 length: 15 residues. Between the trimmed V and J ends, which lost 4 bases and 0 bases, there was a span of 13 bases. The CDR3 region has the DNA TGTGCCAGTAGTACCGGACGGAGGAGCTCCTACGAGCAGTACTTC. Protein product: CASSTGRRSSYEQYF.

The chain couples TRBV18 to TRBJ1-2; the D is unclear. This CDR3 spans 15 amino acids. The germline V gene encodes CDR1 KGHSH and CDR2 LQKENI. V was trimmed by 0 bases and J by 8 bases, leaving 16 bases between them. The CDR3 sequence is CASSPPGSGPGGYTF. The CDR3 region has the DNA TGTGCCAGCTCACCACCCGGATCTGGGCCGGGGGGCTACACCTTC.

This sequence joins TRBV7-2 and TRBJ1-2, with TRBD1 matching 9 bases. The CDR3 is 15 amino acids. After removal of 4 bases from V and 3 bases from J, the junction contained 6 bases not matched to a gene. CDR1 is SGHTA and CDR2 is FQGNSA in the germline V gene. CDR3 residues: CASSWGGQGYYGYTF. CDR3 nucleotide sequence: TGTGCCAGCAGCTGGGGGGGACAGGGTTACTATGGCTACACCTTC.

This rearrangement joins TRBV4-3 to TRBJ2-1; D not certain. The CDR3 runs to 14 residues. V gave up 1 base and J gave up 4 bases, with 8 bases separating them. Germline V gene data show CDR1 as LGHNA and CDR2 as YSLEER. The CDR3 bases are TGCGCCAGCAGCCAAGGCGCATCTTACAATGAGCAGTTCTTC. Its translation is CASSQGASYNEQFF.

The genes are TRBV19 and TRBJ1-1; 8 bases line up with TRBD1. Germline V lookup: CDR1 LNHDA, CDR2 SQIVND (reference sequence). V dropped 5 bases and J dropped 3; count of bases not matched to a gene: 8. The CDR3 totals 15 residues. The DNA of the CDR3 is TGTGCCAGTAGTTACAGGGGGGTGGCGGACACTGAAGCTTTCTTT. This translates into CASSYRGVADTEAFF.

The DNA for the CDR3 is TGCGCCAGCAGCTTGAATCCTAGCGGGAGTTCTTACGAGCAGTACTTC. Translating gives CASSLNPSGSSYEQYF. This chain connects TRBV5-1 to TRBJ2-5; 10 bases match TRBD2. The J call is in doubt because the DNA end fits TRBJ2-7 better. The CDR3 loop spans 16 amino acids. Germline V CDR1 and CDR2: SGHRS, YFSETQ.

The rearrangement joins TRBV4-1 to TRBJ2-1, with D possibly being TRBD2 (5 bases). The CDR3 is 16 amino acids. Trimming removed 1 base at V and 4 bases at J, with 14 bases between. Germline V gene sequence: CDR1 MGHRA, CDR2 YSYEKL. The CDR3 bases are TGCGCCAGCAGCCAAGGTCCGGCGGGTCGTTACAATGAGCAGTTCTTC. Protein sequence: CASSQGPAGRYNEQFF.

V usage is TRBV27 and J usage is TRBJ1-3; D gene uncertain. The CDR3 loop spans 15 amino acids. The V gene's germline CDR1 is MNHEY and CDR2 SMNVEV (reference sequence). Between the trimmed V and J ends, which lost 4 bases and 0 bases, there was a span of 10 bases. The CDR3 region is CASSSSLFSGNTIYF. The CDR3 coding sequence is TGTGCCAGCAGTTCTAGCCTCTTCTCTGGAAACACCATATATTTT.

The chain combines TRBV4-3 with TRBJ2-6; TRBD1 matches at 7 bases. Germline values: CDR1 LGHNA, CDR2 YSLEER. This CDR3 is 16 amino acids long. Trimming at V came to 0 bases and at J to 2 bases, leaving 1 base not matched to a gene. Here the CDR3 DNA reads TGCGCCAGCAGCCAAGAACAGGGGACTGGGGCCAACGTCCTGACTTTC. It translates to CASSQEQGTGANVLTF.

The rearrangement joins TRBV19 to TRBJ1-5; D possibly corresponds to TRBD1 (5 bases). There are 15 residues in the CDR3. The germline V and J ends were trimmed by 2 bases and 4 bases, with 12 bases remaining between them. Germline CDR1 reads LNHDA; CDR2 reads SQIVND (reference sequence). The CDR3 bases are TGTGCCAGTAGTATAAGGTGGGCAGGGAATCAGCCCCAGCATTTT. It encodes CASSIRWAGNQPQHF. Full variable domain (rest looked up from reference TRBV19 and TRBJ1-5): DGGITQSPKYLFRKEGQNVTLSCEQNLNHDAMYWYRQDPGQGLRLIYYSQIVNDFQKGDIAEGYSVSREKKESFPLTVTSAQKNPTAFYLCASSIRWAGNQPQHFGDGTRLSIL.